A single T cell receptor (beta chain) is shown here with its context. These data come from a study of blood T cell repertoires in COVID-19. Under the authors' procedure: Amplification with reference gene primers provided the estimates of nucleated cell counts. The table came from immunoSEQ multiplex PCR; TCRdb's copy has only in-frame clones and leaves some out. The V and J calls and the clone size are those of that table, but D and trimming were determined from the DNA. Of 250,000 to 300,000 clones listed, around 90% are singletons. The CDR3 length is 16 residues. Germline V gene lookup returns CDR1 SGDLS and CDR2 YYNGEE. Trimming cost V 0 bases and J 8 bases; bases outside gene matches: 11.

The receptor was derived from a man in his fifties or sixties with acute or convalescent COVID-19. The sample consisted of peripheral blood. The chain has TRBV9 and TRBJ2-3; 8 nucleotides align to TRBD2. The CDR3: CASSVELGLGRSTQYF. For the CDR3, the DNA is TGTGCCAGCAGCGTAGAGCTGGGACTAGGACGTAGTACGCAGTATTTT. Complete variable domain (other parts from reference TRBV9 and TRBJ2-3): DSGVTQTPKHLITATGQRVTLRCSPRSGDLSVYWYQQSLDQGLQFLIQYYNGEERAKGNILERFSAQQFPDLHSELNLSSLELGDSALYFCASSVELGLGRSTQYFGPGTRLTVL.